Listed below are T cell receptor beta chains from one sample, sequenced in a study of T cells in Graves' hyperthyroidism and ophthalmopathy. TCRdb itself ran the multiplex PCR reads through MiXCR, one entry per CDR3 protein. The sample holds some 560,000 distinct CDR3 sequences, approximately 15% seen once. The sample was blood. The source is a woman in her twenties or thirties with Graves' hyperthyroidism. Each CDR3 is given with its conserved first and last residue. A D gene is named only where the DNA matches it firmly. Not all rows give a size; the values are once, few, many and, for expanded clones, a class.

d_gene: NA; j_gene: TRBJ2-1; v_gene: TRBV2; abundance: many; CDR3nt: TGTGCCAACCTCCCCGGGCGAGGGGGTCCCAATGAGCAGTTCTTC; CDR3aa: CANLPGRGGPNEQFF
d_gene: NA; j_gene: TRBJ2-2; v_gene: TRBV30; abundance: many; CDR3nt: TGTGCCTGGAGTGTACATGGGAGCGGGGAGCTGTTTTTT; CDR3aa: CAWSVHGSGELFF
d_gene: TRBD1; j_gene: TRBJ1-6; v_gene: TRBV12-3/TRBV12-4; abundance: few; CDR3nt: TGTGCCAGCAGTTTAGGGGGACAGCCAAATTCACCCCTCCACTTT; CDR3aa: CASSLGGQPNSPLHF
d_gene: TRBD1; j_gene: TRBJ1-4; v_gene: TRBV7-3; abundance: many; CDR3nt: TGTGCCAGCAGCAACAGGGGCACTAATGAAAAACTGTTTTTT; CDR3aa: CASSNRGTNEKLFF
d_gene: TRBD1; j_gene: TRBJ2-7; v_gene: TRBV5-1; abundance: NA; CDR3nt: TGCGCCAGCAGCTTTTTTCCACGGGACAGCAACTACGAGCAGTACTTC; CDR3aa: CASSFFPRDSNYEQYF
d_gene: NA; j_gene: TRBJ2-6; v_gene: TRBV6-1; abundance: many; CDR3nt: TGTGCCAGCAGGAGGGGTTCCTCTGGGGCCAACGTCCTGACTTTC; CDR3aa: CASRRGSSGANVLTF
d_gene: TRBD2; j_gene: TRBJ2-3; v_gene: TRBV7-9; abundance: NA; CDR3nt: TGTGCCAGCAGCAGCCGGACTAGCGGATCCGGCACAGATACGCAGTATTTT; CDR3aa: CASSSRTSGSGTDTQYF
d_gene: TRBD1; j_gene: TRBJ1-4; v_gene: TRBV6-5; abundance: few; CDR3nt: TGTGCCAGCAGTTCGGGACAGTTCAATGAAAAACTGTTTTTT; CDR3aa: CASSSGQFNEKLFF
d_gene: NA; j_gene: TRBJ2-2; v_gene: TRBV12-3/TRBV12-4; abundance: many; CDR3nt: TGTGCCAGCAGTTTAAGGTTCATCGGGTTGAACACCGGGGAGCTGTTTTTT; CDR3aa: CASSLRFIGLNTGELFF
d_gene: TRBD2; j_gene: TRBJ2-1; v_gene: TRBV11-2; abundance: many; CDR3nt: TGTGCCAGCAGCCCCCCCGGACTAGCGGGTATTGAGCAGTTCTTC; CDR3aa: CASSPPGLAGIEQFF
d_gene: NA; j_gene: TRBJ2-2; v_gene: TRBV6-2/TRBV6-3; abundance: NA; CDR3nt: TGTGCCAGCCGGGTCTCCAACACCGGGGAGCTGTTTTTT; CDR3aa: CASRVSNTGELFF
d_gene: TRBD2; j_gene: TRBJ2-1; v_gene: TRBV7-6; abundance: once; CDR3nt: TGTGCCAGCAGCTTAGTCGGGGGGACCTCCTCCTACAATGAGCAGTTCTTC; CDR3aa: CASSLVGGTSSYNEQFF
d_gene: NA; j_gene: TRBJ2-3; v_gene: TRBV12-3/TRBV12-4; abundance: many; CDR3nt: TGTGCCAGCAGCGATAGTTCTCTGTTGGTTCTACAGTATTTT; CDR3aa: CASSDSSLLVLQYF
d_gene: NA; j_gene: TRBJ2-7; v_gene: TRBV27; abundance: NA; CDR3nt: TGTGCCAGCACAAACCACCTAGGGAGCGACGAGCAGTACTTC; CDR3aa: CASTNHLGSDEQYF
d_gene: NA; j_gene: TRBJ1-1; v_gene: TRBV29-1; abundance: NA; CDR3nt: TGCAGCACGGGCCAGGGGAACACTGAAGCTTTCTTT; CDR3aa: CSTGQGNTEAFF
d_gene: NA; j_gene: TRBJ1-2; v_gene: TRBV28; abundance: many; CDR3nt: TGTGCCAGCAGTTTCCCTACTCTTGGCTACACCTTC; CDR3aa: CASSFPTLGYTF
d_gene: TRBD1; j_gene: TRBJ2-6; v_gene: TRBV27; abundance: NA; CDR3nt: TGTGCCAGCAGTCAAGGGGGCGCTGGGGCCAACGTCCTGACTTTC; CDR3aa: CASSQGGAGANVLTF
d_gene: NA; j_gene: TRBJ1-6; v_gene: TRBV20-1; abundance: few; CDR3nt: TGCAGTGCTAGTCCGCCCCTGAATGATAATTCACCCCTCCACTTT; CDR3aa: CSASPPLNDNSPLHF
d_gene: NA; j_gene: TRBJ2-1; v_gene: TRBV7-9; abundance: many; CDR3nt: TGTGCCAGCAGCTCCGGGACGTATCACAATGAGCAGTTCTTC; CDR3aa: CASSSGTYHNEQFF
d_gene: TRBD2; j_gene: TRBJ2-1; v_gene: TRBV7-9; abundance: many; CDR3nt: TGTGCCAGCAAGGGGGGGGCTAGCGGGCCTTCCTACAATGAGCAGTTCTTC; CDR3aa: CASKGGASGPSYNEQFF
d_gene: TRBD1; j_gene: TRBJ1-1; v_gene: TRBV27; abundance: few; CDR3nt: TGTGCCAGCAGTTTATCTGCGATGGACAGGGGAGACACTGAAGCTTTCTTT; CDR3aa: CASSLSAMDRGDTEAFF
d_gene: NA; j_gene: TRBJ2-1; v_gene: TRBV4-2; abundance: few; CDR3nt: TGTGCCAGCAGCCAAGATGGTCATGCTAGCGACCAGTTCTTC; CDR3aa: CASSQDGHASDQFF
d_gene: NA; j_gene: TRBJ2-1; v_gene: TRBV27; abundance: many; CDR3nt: TGTGCCAGCAGTTTAATCTTAGCAAAATACAATGAGCAGTTCTTC; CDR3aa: CASSLILAKYNEQFF
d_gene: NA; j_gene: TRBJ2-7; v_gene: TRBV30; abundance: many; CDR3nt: TGTGCCTGGAGTGTGTCCTACGAGCAGTACTTC; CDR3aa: CAWSVSYEQYF
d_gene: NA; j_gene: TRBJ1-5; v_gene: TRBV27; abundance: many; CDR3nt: TGTGCCAGCAGCAAGTCCCTAGGGGAGCCCCAGCATTTT; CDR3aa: CASSKSLGEPQHF
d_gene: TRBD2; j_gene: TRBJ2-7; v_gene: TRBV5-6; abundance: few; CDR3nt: TGTGCCAGCAGCTTGGGCGGGACTAGCGGGAGTATTCGGCAGTACTTC; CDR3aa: CASSLGGTSGSIRQYF
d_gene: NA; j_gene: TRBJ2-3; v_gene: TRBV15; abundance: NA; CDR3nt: TGTGCCACCAGCAGAAAAGATAGTTTGATAGAAAGAGATACGCAGTATTTT; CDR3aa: CATSRKDSLIERDTQYF
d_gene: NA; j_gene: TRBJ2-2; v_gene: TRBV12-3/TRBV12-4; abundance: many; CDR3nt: TGTGCCAGCAGTTTTAGAAAGGCCGGGGAGCTGTTTTTT; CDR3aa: CASSFRKAGELFF
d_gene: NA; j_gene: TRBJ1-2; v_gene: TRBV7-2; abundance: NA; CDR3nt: TGTGCCAGCAGCTTAGAGAGCGGGTCCGGGGCAGGGATTCGGTATGGCTACACCTTC; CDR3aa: CASSLESGSGAGIRYGYTF
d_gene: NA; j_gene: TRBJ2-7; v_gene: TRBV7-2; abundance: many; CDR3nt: TGTGCCAGCAGCTTAAGGCTGGACACAAGCTCCTACGAGCAGTACTTC; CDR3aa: CASSLRLDTSSYEQYF
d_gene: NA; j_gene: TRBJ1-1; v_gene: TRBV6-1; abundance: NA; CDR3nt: TGTGCCAGCCACCAACCCCTGGTAGGTGAAGCTTTCTTT; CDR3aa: CASHQPLVGEAFF